This TCR beta chain was obtained from a study of neurological immune-mediated disorders. Study-wide findings and caveats: No CDR3 amino acid sequences were shared by expanded clones across subjects, suggesting private repertoires in all groups. The most TCR clonal expansion was seen in HTLV-1-associated myelopathy, whereas the least was seen in multiple sclerosis, below the level in healthy controls.

5'RACE with 10-nucleotide random UMIs generated the cDNA. TCRdb re-called the 5' RACE reads with MiXCR, one entry per CDR3 protein. The sample contains fewer than 40,000 distinct CDR3 sequences, 10% to 15% of which appear only once. Germline V gene sequence: CDR1 ENHRY, CDR2 SYGVKD. CDR3 length: 15 amino acids. The trim removed 0 bases at V and 7 bases at J, leaving 3 bases unmatched. This clonotype appeared many times. Its specificity is unknown. As for time point: longitudinal time-point 2. Volunteers at a blood bank in Maryland, USA, were the healthy controls. This sequence originates from a woman in her 40s in good health. Sequencing was performed on PBMCs. This chain joins TRBV10-3 and TRBJ2-1, with 10 nucleotides matching TRBD1. DNA for the CDR3: TGTGCCATCAGTGAGTCAATGGACAGGGGGAATGAGCAGTTCTTC. Translation: CAISESMDRGNEQFF.